One T cell receptor beta chain is described in this entry. The data derive from a study of OX40 agonist ivuxolimab in advanced cancers. Across the study: Ivuxolimab was administered intravenously to patients at 0.01 to 10 mg/kg every 2 weeks. Participants averaged 60 years of age (range roughly 23 to 90) and were under 90% male. Checkpoint inhibitors had been given previously to approximately 41% of patients.

V shed 4 bases and J shed 0 bases, with 6 bases lying between them. The CDR3 runs 13 residues. The V gene's germline CDR1 is MRHNA and CDR2 SNTAGT. Here immunoSEQ multiplex PCR was the method, and the copy in TCRdb shows in-frame clones only, minus some. The sample records over 40,000 clones, 80% to 85% being singletons. The clonotype originates from an adult with an advanced solid tumor such as melanoma, head and neck, liver or kidney cancer. The rearrangement joins TRBV6-4 to TRBJ1-1; D remains ambiguous. Sequenced material: CD4+ or CD8+ T cells sorted from blood, taken in a trial of the OX40 agonist ivuxolimab. In DNA form, the CDR3 reads TGTGCCAGCAGTGTAAGGGTGAACACTGAAGCTTTCTTT. Translated, it gives CASSVRVNTEAFF.